This T cell receptor (beta chain) derives from a study of T cell repertoires in cytomegalovirus infection. Overall study context: Carrying CMV and the relevant HLA type showed in public TCR beta signatures. General study findings and limits: The study found HLA-C-restricted CMV-specific TCR beta clonotypes dominating the ex vivo response. People with CMV and the relevant HLA were identified by cumulative public TCR beta family frequency.

In TCRdb, the reads were re-called with MiXCR into one record per CDR3 protein. The sample contains fewer than 550,000 distinct CDR3 sequences, around 27% of which appear only once. V dropped 6 bases and J dropped 0 bases, with 14 bases sitting between them. This CDR3 has 15 amino acids. Germline lookup yields CDR1 LNHDA and CDR2 SQIVND (reference sequence). As for this clonotype: Its matching antigen is unknown.

This chain joins TRBV19 and TRBJ1-1, with a weak D call TRBD1 (5 bases). Sequencing was done on a sample of PBMCs. The receptor's source is a human donor in good health (CMV status not recorded). Some clones in this sample may be carry-over from other donors' samples. The CDR3 loop reads CASSLGRTMNTEAFF. In nucleotides, the CDR3 is TGTGCCAGTAGCCTGGGACGGACCATGAACACTGAAGCTTTCTTT.